Listed here is a single TCR beta chain. TCRdb keeps only in-frame clones here, not all; method: immunoSEQ multiplex PCR. Of about 600,000 clones listed, roughly 97% were seen once; the top ten hold about 0.06%. The record originates from a study of shared clonotypes between healthy human individuals. Germline CDR1 and CDR2: GTSNPN and SVGIG (reference sequence). Deletions cut 1 base from V and 3 bases from J, with 4 bases between. This CDR3 comprises 11 residues. The receptor was isolated from a woman younger than 45 in good health. This sequence joins TRBV30 and TRBJ2-7; no clear D. Material for sequencing was naive CD4+ T cells sorted from blood. Subset defined: CD45RA+ positively selected. CDR3 sequence: CAWSDLYEQYF. The CDR3 DNA is TGTGCCTGGAGTGACCTCTACGAGCAGTACTTC.